This T cell receptor (beta chain) was recovered during a study of CD8 T cell repertoires and HIV-1 epitope variants. Of note for this clone: Its cognate antigen is unknown.

CDR1 and CDR2 (germline): SGHVS, FNYEAQ. The germline V and J ends were trimmed by 5 bases and 4 bases, with 11 bases remaining between them. CDR3 length: 13 amino acids. The assay was immunoSEQ multiplex PCR, and TCRdb's table has in-frame clones only and misses some. The table lists 2,500 to 3,000 clones, roughly 66% of them singletons. This chain uses TRBV7-6 with TRBJ2-5; D remains unclear. The TCR was taken from a male donor with HIV. Sequencing was done on a sample of cultured CD8+ T cells derived from PBMCs. The CDR3 coding sequence is TGTGCCAGCAGCCGAGTACTGGGAGAGACCCAGTACTTC. As protein: CASSRVLGETQYF.